These T cell receptor beta chains were read from a single sample in a study of T-cell reconstitution after alpha-beta-depleted transplantation in children. TCRdb called the PCR reads again in MiXCR, with one record for every CDR3 protein. The sample contains about 140,000 distinct CDR3 sequences, more than 8% of which appear only once. Sequencing used PBMCs, mostly from graft donor cells, obtained 180 days after TCRalphabeta/CD19-depleted stem cell transplant. The receptor set was obtained from a female patient aged 2-9 years who had a stem cell transplant for congenital amegakaryocytic thrombocytopenia, so the T cells may come from the graft donor. Both conserved end residues are part of each CDR3. Fields, in order: clone size, CDR3 length, J gene, V gene, D gene, CDR3 protein, CDR3 DNA. A D gene is named only where the DNA matches it firmly. A row's size may be missing; if present it is once, few, many or a size class.

>many|17|TRBJ1-6|TRBV6-5|TRBD1
CASSWRDRGFYNSPLHF
TGTGCCAGCAGTTGGAGGGACAGGGGCTTCTATAATTCACCCCTCCACTTT
>many|14|TRBJ2-7|TRBV20-1|TRBD2
CSAGIPAGAYEQYF
TGCAGTGCTGGGATTCCAGCGGGAGCCTACGAGCAGTACTTC
>.|16|TRBJ2-1|TRBV4-2|TRBD2
CASSQDTSVSSDEQFF
TGTGCCAGCAGCCAAGATACTAGCGTTAGTTCCGATGAGCAGTTCTTC
>.|15|TRBJ2-7|TRBV28|.
CASSPIVALTYEQYF
TGTGCCAGCAGCCCAATCGTGGCACTCACCTACGAGCAGTACTTC
>many|14|TRBJ1-1|TRBV5-1|TRBD1
CASSTTGANTEAFF
TGCGCCAGCAGTACGACAGGGGCTAACACTGAAGCTTTCTTT
>many|15|TRBJ2-3|TRBV12-3/TRBV12-4|.
CASNLAGTSTDTQYF
TGTGCCAGCAACCTGGCGGGGACCTCCACAGATACGCAGTATTTT
>many|16|TRBJ1-6|TRBV20-1|.
CSARARTGSYNSPLHF
TGCAGTGCTAGAGCCCGAACAGGGAGCTATAATTCACCCCTCCACTTT
>many|10|TRBJ2-7|TRBV2|.
CASSNYEQYF
TGTGCCAGCAGTAACTACGAGCAGTACTTC
>many|14|TRBJ2-5|TRBV12-3/TRBV12-4|.
CASSSSLHAKTQYF
TGTGCCAGCAGTTCCTCATTACACGCGAAGACCCAGTACTTC
>many|16|TRBJ2-6|TRBV12-3/TRBV12-4|.
CASSYIGGTGANVLTF
TGTGCCAGCAGTTACATAGGGGGAACTGGGGCCAACGTCCTGACTTTC
>many|14|TRBJ1-6|TRBV6-1|.
CASITQRVNSPLHF
TGTGCCAGCATCACCCAGCGGGTTAATTCACCCCTCCACTTT
>many|14|TRBJ1-3|TRBV28|.
CASSLGTLGNTIYF
TGTGCCAGCAGTTTGGGTACGTTAGGAAACACCATATATTTT
>once|14|TRBJ2-5|TRBV5-1|.
CASSLVWHQETQYF
TGCGCCAGCAGCTTGGTCTGGCACCAAGAGACCCAGTACTTC
>many|14|TRBJ2-5|TRBV5-1|.
CASSAGSHQETQYF
TGCGCCAGCAGCGCCGGGTCCCACCAAGAGACCCAGTACTTC
>.|11|TRBJ2-3|TRBV2|.
CASSSTDPQYF
TGTGCCAGCAGTTCCACAGATCCGCAGTATTTT
>.|8|TRBJ2-3|TRBV6-8|.
CASEGGLF
TGTGCCAGCGAGGGGGGGTTGTTT
>many|18|TRBJ2-2|TRBV29-1|TRBD2
CSVLGAKLAGAYTGELFF
TGCAGCGTGCTGGGGGCCAAACTAGCGGGTGCTTACACCGGGGAGCTGTTTTTT
>many|11|TRBJ1-1|TRBV12-3/TRBV12-4|.
CAGTRNGEAFF
TGTGCCGGAACGAGAAACGGTGAAGCTTTCTTT
>many|13|TRBJ2-3|TRBV9|.
CASSVVPTDTQYF
TGTGCCAGCAGCGTAGTTCCCACAGATACGCAGTATTTT
>many|14|TRBJ2-2|TRBV5-1|.
CASSTPAGTGELFF
TGCGCCAGCAGCACACCGGCCGGGACAGGGGAGCTGTTTTTT
>many|14|TRBJ2-5|TRBV12-3/TRBV12-4|.
CASSLDSEGETQYF
TGTGCCAGCAGTCTTGATTCCGAAGGCGAGACCCAGTACTTC
>.|14|TRBJ1-3|TRBV25-1|.
CASSEGASGNTIYF
TGTGCCAGCAGTGAGGGGGCCTCTGGAAACACCATATATTTT
>.|12|TRBJ2-7|TRBV6-4|.
CASSRPTYEQYF
TGTGCCAGCAGTCGACCTACCTACGAGCAGTACTTC
>few|16|TRBJ1-6|TRBV5-5|.
CASTLQGTASNSPLHF
TGTGCCAGCACCCTACAAGGGACGGCAAGTAATTCACCCCTCCACTTT
>many|15|TRBJ1-2|TRBV28|TRBD1
CASSLFDREAYGYTF
TGTGCCAGCAGTTTATTCGACAGGGAGGCCTATGGCTACACCTTC
>few|15|TRBJ2-7|TRBV6-5|.
CASSWGGGNSYEQYF
TGTGCCAGCAGCTGGGGCGGGGGCAATAGTTACGAGCAGTACTTC
>many|16|TRBJ2-1|TRBV28|TRBD2
CASSLWPSGNHNEQFF
TGTGCCAGCAGTTTATGGCCTAGCGGGAACCACAATGAGCAGTTCTTC
>few|13|TRBJ2-1|TRBV20-1|TRBD1
CRAMGQGSNEQFF
TGCAGGGCAATGGGACAGGGGAGCAATGAGCAGTTCTTC
>few|11|TRBJ1-1|TRBV20-1|.
CSVRGYTEAFF
TGCAGTGTTCGAGGGTACACTGAAGCTTTCTTT
>few|12|TRBJ2-1|TRBV5-1|.
CASSRDPSEQFF
TGCGCCAGCAGTCGGGACCCATCGGAGCAGTTCTTC
>.|14|TRBJ2-1|TRBV18|TRBD1
CASSPDRGTNEQFF
TGTGCCAGCTCACCAGACAGGGGAACCAATGAGCAGTTCTTC
>few|13|TRBJ1-1|TRBV29-1|TRBD1
CSVETGTNTEAFF
TGCAGCGTTGAGACAGGGACGAACACTGAAGCTTTCTTT
>many|16|TRBJ2-3|TRBV12-3/TRBV12-4|.
CASSPEYSVGADTQYF
TGTGCCAGCAGTCCGGAGTATAGTGTGGGGGCAGATACGCAGTATTTT
>few|18|TRBJ2-3|TRBV27|TRBD2
CASRALVAGGRSSDTQYF
TGTGCCAGCAGGGCCCTCGTAGCGGGAGGTAGATCGTCAGATACGCAGTATTTT
>many|13|TRBJ2-7|TRBV12-3/TRBV12-4|.
CASSHTEYYEQYF
TGTGCCAGCAGCCACACAGAATACTACGAGCAGTACTTC
>many|13|TRBJ2-7|TRBV20-1|TRBD1
CSALQGKAYEQYF
TGCAGTGCTTTACAGGGGAAGGCCTACGAGCAGTACTTC
>.|13|TRBJ1-4|TRBV29-1|.
CSVGATTNEKLFF
TGCAGCGTTGGGGCGACAACTAATGAAAAACTGTTTTTT
>few|14|TRBJ1-4|TRBV5-1|.
CASSLGQGGEKLFF
TGCGCCAGCAGCTTGGGGCAGGGAGGAGAAAAACTGTTTTTT
>many|12|TRBJ2-3|TRBV9|.
CASSVEGDTQYF
TGTGCCAGCAGCGTAGAAGGGGATACGCAGTATTTT
>many|14|TRBJ2-3|TRBV28|TRBD2
CASSLSGGVATQYF
TGTGCCAGCAGTCTTAGCGGGGGCGTGGCTACGCAGTATTTT
>many|15|TRBJ1-2|TRBV12-3/TRBV12-4|.
CASSISGQTNYGYTF
TGTGCCAGCAGTATCTCAGGACAGACTAACTATGGCTACACCTTC
>many|14|TRBJ2-7|TRBV28|.
CASSLTRRSLEQYF
TGTGCCAGCAGTTTAACACGCAGATCCCTAGAGCAGTACTTC
>medium-sized|14|TRBJ2-7|TRBV12-3/TRBV12-4|TRBD2
CASSLGQREGEQYF
TGTGCCAGCAGTTTAGGGCAGCGGGAGGGCGAGCAGTACTTC
>.|10|TRBJ2-3|TRBV30|.
CAWSDSKGYF
TGTGCCTGGAGTGACTCTAAGGGGTATTTT
>many|15|TRBJ2-5|TRBV20-1|TRBD2
CSARAASGAWGTQYF
TGCAGTGCTAGGGCAGCTAGCGGGGCTTGGGGGACCCAGTACTTC
>many|15|TRBJ2-1|TRBV2|TRBD2
CAAGLAGGRGNEQFF
TGTGCCGCTGGACTAGCGGGGGGCCGCGGAAATGAGCAGTTCTTC
>many|14|TRBJ1-2|TRBV4-1|.
CASSQDRGAPGYTF
TGCGCCAGCAGCCAAGATAGGGGGGCGCCAGGCTACACCTTC
>.|12|TRBJ2-5|TRBV28|.
CASSLPSWTQYF
TGTGCCAGCAGCCTCCCTTCTTGGACCCAGTACTTC
>.|14|TRBJ2-7|TRBV12-3/TRBV12-4|TRBD2
CASRSSSGRAEQYF
TGTGCCAGCAGATCCTCTAGCGGGAGGGCCGAGCAGTACTTC
>many|16|TRBJ2-6|TRBV6-2/TRBV6-3|TRBD1
CASSRAGGSGANGLTF
TGTGCCAGCTCTCGAGCAGGGGGCTCTGGGGCCAACGGCCTGACTTTC
>few|16|TRBJ2-7|TRBV15|TRBD1
CATSSWGQGVFYEQYF
TGTGCCACCAGCAGCTGGGGACAGGGGGTTTTTTACGAGCAGTACTTC
>.|15|TRBJ2-3|TRBV5-5|.
CASSLMRSNTDTQYF
TGTGCCAGCAGCTTGATGCGAAGCAACACAGATACGCAGTATTTT
>many|15|TRBJ2-5|TRBV5-1|TRBD2
CASSFSGGSQETQYF
TGCGCCAGCAGCTTTAGCGGGGGGTCCCAGGAGACCCAGTACTTC
>.|13|TRBJ1-2|TRBV12-3/TRBV12-4|.
CASSLVTSYGYTF
TGTGCCAGCAGTTTAGTTACGTCGTATGGCTACACCTTC
>many|16|TRBJ2-1|TRBV30|.
CAWTDWTASSYNEQFF
TGTGCCTGGACGGACTGGACGGCAAGCTCCTACAATGAGCAGTTCTTC
>few|15|TRBJ2-1|TRBV5-6|.
CASTWGWSSYNEQFF
TGTGCCAGCACCTGGGGCTGGAGCTCCTACAATGAGCAGTTCTTC
>many|14|TRBJ2-5|TRBV10-1|.
CASSESGGRETQYF
TGCGCCAGCAGTGAGTCGGGAGGAAGAGAGACCCAGTACTTC
>.|14|TRBJ2-7|TRBV27|.
CASRIGRDLNEQSF
TGTGCCAGCAGGATAGGGCGGGACTTAAACGAGCAGTCCTTC
>many|15|TRBJ2-3|TRBV9|TRBD2
CASRELAGGVDTQYF
TGTGCCAGCAGAGAACTAGCGGGAGGCGTAGATACGCAGTATTTT